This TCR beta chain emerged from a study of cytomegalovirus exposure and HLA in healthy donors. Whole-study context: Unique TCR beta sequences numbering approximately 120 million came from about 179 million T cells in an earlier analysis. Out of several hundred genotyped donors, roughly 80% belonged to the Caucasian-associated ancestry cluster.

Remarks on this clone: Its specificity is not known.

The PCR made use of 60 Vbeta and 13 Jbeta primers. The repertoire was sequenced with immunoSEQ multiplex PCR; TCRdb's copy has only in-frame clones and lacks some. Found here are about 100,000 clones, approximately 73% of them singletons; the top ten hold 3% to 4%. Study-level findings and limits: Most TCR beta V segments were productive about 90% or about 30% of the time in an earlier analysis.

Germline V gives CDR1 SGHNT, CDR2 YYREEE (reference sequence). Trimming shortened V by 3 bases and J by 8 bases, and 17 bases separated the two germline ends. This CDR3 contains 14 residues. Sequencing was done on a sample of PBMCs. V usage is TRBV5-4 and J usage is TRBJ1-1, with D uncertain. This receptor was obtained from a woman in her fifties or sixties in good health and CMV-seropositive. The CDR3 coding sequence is TGTGCCAGCAGCTCCTATCAGGACTATTCGGAAGCTTTCTTT. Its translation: CASSSYQDYSEAFF. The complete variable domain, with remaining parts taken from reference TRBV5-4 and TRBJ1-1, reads ETGVTQSPTHLIKTRGQQVTLRCSSQSGHNTVSWYQQALGQGPQFIFQYYREEENGRGNFPPRFSGLQFPNYSSELNVNALELDDSALYLCASSSYQDYSEAFFGQGTRLTVV.